This T cell receptor (beta chain) was recovered during a study of CD8 T cells in ankylosing spondylitis. General study points: Disease-linked clones were reportedly significantly enriched in matched ankylosing spondylitis synovial fluid. One TCR beta motif, made up of several highly homologous variants, appeared characteristic of ankylosing spondylitis blood. Reactive arthritis synovial fluid and blood previously showed some of these motif variants.

The germline CDR1 and CDR2 sequences are MNHEY and SMNVEV (reference sequence). The CDR3 runs 14 residues. V lost 2 bases to trimming and J lost 4 bases, with 10 bases between them. This clonotype was observed a handful of times. The antigen is not known. Quantitative barcoded 5'-RACE was used to prepare TCR beta libraries. TCRdb recomputed calls from the 5' RACE reads with MiXCR, one row per CDR3 protein. In the table there are 250,000 or so distinct CDR3 sequences, over 15% of which are singletons. This chain joins TRBV27 and TRBJ2-3; D gene ambiguous. This clonotype was sampled from a male donor with ankylosing spondylitis or in good health (not recorded which). The sequencing sample was made of blood, either unsorted or a sorted T cell fraction (not recorded which). CDR3 protein: CASSLANIADTQYF. In DNA, the CDR3 is TGTGCCAGCAGTTTAGCGAACATCGCAGATACGCAGTATTTT.